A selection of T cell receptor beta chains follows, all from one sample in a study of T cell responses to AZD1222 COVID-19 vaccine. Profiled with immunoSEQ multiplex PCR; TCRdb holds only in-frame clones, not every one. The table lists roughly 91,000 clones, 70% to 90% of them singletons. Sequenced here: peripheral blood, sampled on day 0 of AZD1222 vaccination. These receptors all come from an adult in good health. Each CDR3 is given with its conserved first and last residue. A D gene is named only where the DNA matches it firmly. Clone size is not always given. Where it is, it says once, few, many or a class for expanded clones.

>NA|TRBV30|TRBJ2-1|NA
CAWTTRLLAQNHNEQFF
TGTGCCTGGACGACTCGTCTCCTAGCGCAGAATCACAATGAGCAGTTCTTC
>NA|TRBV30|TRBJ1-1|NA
CAWSLYNRDEAFF
TGTGCCTGGAGTCTATACAACCGGGATGAAGCTTTCTTT
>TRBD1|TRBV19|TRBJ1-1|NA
CASSVGQAPSEAFF
TGTGCCAGTAGTGTTGGACAGGCTCCCTCTGAAGCTTTCTTT
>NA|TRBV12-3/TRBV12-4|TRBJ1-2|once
CASWGGLYGYTF
TGTGCCAGCTGGGGGGGGCTCTATGGCTACACCTTC
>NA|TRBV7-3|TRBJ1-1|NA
CASSRGSGQAFF
TGTGCCAGCAGCAGGGGATCCGGGCAAGCTTTCTTT
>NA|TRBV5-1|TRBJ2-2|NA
CASTATQGVVTGELFF
TGTGCCAGCACCGCGACTCAGGGAGTGGTGACCGGGGAGCTGTTTTTT
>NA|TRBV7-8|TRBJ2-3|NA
CASSPQGEGRDTQYF
TGTGCCAGCAGCCCTCAAGGAGAGGGTAGGGATACGCAGTATTTT
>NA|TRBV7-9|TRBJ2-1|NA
CASSLLLHNEQFF
TGTGCCAGCAGCTTACTACTCCACAATGAGCAGTTCTTC
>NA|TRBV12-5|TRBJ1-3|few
CASGLGIQGNTIYF
TGTGCTAGTGGTCTCGGGATACAGGGAAACACCATATATTTT
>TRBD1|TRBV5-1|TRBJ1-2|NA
CASSSTGTGLNYGYTF
TGTGCCAGCAGCTCGACAGGGACAGGGCTTAACTATGGCTACACCTTC
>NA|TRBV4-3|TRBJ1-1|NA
CASSQSAANTEAFF
TGCGCCAGCAGCCAGTCCGCAGCGAACACTGAAGCTTTCTTT
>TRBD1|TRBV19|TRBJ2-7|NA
CARGQDHEQYF
TGTGCCAGAGGACAGGACCACGAGCAGTACTTC
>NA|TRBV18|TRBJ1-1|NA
CASSPPVRGGTEAFF
TGTGCCAGCTCACCACCGGTCCGAGGAGGAACTGAAGCTTTCTTT
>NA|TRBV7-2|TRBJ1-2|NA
CASSLGGNYGYTF
TGTGCCAGCAGCTTGGGGGGAAACTATGGCTACACCTTC
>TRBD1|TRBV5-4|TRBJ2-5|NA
CASSLWTGIVETQYF
TGTGCCAGCAGCTTGTGGACAGGGATCGTGGAGACCCAGTACTTC
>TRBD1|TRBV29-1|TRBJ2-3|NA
CSAWTGLERASTDTQYF
TGCAGCGCTTGGACAGGGCTAGAGAGGGCAAGCACAGATACGCAGTATTTT
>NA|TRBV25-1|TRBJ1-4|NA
CASSGPTGPNEKLFF
TGTGCCAGCAGTGGACCCACAGGTCCTAATGAAAAACTGTTTTTT
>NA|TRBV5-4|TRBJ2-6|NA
CASSSPEGAAGANVLTF
TGTGCCAGCAGCTCCCCCGAGGGAGCAGCCGGGGCCAACGTCCTGACTTTC
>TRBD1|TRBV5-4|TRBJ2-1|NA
CASRPGTGPQNEQFF
TGTGCCAGCAGGCCCGGGACAGGGCCTCAGAATGAGCAGTTCTTC
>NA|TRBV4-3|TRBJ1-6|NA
CASSQTGTYNSPLHF
TGCGCCAGCAGCCAAACAGGGACCTATAATTCACCCCTCCACTTT
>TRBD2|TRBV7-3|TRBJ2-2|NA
CASSRGLAGGTGTGELFF
TGTGCCAGCAGCCGCGGACTAGCGGGAGGGACAGGGACCGGGGAGCTGTTTTTT
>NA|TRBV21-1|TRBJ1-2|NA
CASSKVRVGYGYTF
TGTGCCAGCAGCAAAGTACGGGTAGGGTATGGCTACACCTTC
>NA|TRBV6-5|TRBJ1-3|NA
CAILGTPGNTIYF
TGTGCCATCCTCGGGACACCTGGAAACACCATATATTTT
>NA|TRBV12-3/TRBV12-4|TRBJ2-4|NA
CASSLTYGPSDF
TGTGCCAGCAGCCTAACTTACGGGCCTTCGGACTTC